The rows below give T cell receptor beta chains drawn from one sample of a study of blood T cell repertoires in COVID-19. Sequenced by immunoSEQ multiplex PCR; TCRdb stores in-frame clones only, minus some. The data hold 200,000 to 250,000 clones, with roughly 85% observed a single time. The sample taken for sequencing was PBMCs or T cells enriched from blood (not recorded which). These receptors originate from a woman aged 45-65 years with acute COVID-19. Both conserved end residues are trimmed from each CDR3. The order of the fields is V gene, J gene, CDR3 protein.

TRBV7-2	TRBJ1-4	ASSLQDSRVGMF
TRBV5-6	TRBJ1-5	ASSLRQGTLNQPQH
TRBV30	TRBJ1-3	AWRTGTPGNTIY
TRBV9	TRBJ2-6	ASSPRHSAASGANVLT
TRBV30	TRBJ2-3	AWRKAGGPTDTQY
TRBV7-2	TRBJ2-3	ASSLRQRGGADTQY
TRBV5-4	TRBJ1-2	ASSSSRGGYGYT
TRBV18	TRBJ1-1	ASSADQDTEAF
TRBV5-6	TRBJ2-7	ASSLDRRHYEQY
TRBV7-2	TRBJ2-5	ASSSTYRGRGETQY
TRBV19	TRBJ2-3	ASSTPSGGTDTQY
TRBV5-1	TRBJ2-1	ASSPQGGRSYNEQF
TRBV7-2	TRBJ2-7	ASNRQGATHEQY
TRBV10-3	TRBJ2-7	AISDRGTYEQY
TRBV3-1/TRBV3-2	TRBJ1-1	ASSPRQDMNTEAF
TRBV2	TRBJ1-1	ASSEGAVLNLNTEAF
TRBV3-1/TRBV3-2	TRBJ2-1	ASSQATSGGYNEQF
TRBV18	TRBJ2-3	ASSRATTLDTQY